This TCR beta chain comes out of a study of blood T cell repertoires in COVID-19. Study overall: Sample material is recorded as cDNA or gDNA derived from T cells, B-cell-depleted T cells, or PBMCs.

There are 14 residues in the CDR3. The V gene lost 0 bases and the J gene lost 8 bases, with 12 bases spanning the gap. Germline V gives CDR1 SGHDT, CDR2 YYEEEE. Per the authors' pipeline: Amplifying reference gene primers gave estimates of nucleated cell counts. The repertoire was sequenced with immunoSEQ multiplex PCR; TCRdb's copy has only in-frame clones and lacks some. The D gene and trimming were derived from the DNA, and the V and J assignments and clone size from that table. The sample carries tens of thousands of clones, around 93% recorded once. The chain is built from TRBV5-6 and TRBJ2-1; possibly TRBD1 for D (6 bases). Specimen: peripheral blood. This sequence was found in a woman aged 60-75 years with active COVID-19. In DNA form, the CDR3 reads TGTGCCAGCAGCTTGGAAGGGGGTATGGATGAGCAGTTCTTC. Residues: CASSLEGGMDEQFF.